This T cell receptor beta chain was identified during a study of T cells in Graves' hyperthyroidism and ophthalmopathy. Whole-study results and caveats: The model predicted ophthalmopathy a median around 6.5 months before onset. Blood samples included most of the expanded thyroid clonotypes exceeding 0.001. In the analysis, a 13 V-J model separated ophthalmopathy from stable hyperthyroidism.

CDR1 is ENHRY, CDR2 SYGVKD, per germline. The CDR3 is 13 amino acids. This clonotype was found a few times. Its antigen is undetermined. The TCR beta CDR3 regions underwent amplification using RNA transcripts as the source. The HTBI primer set was used in a first-round RT-PCR of the TCR CDR3. One entry per CDR3 protein, called by TCRdb with MiXCR from the multiplex PCR reads. The sample has 500,000 to 800,000 distinct CDR3 sequences; roughly 45% are singletons. The genes are TRBV10-3 and TRBJ2-5; the D is unclear. The source is an adult man with Graves' disease, either hyperthyroidism or ophthalmopathy (not recorded which). The sequenced material came from peripheral blood or thyroid tissue (not recorded which). CDR3 region: CASGRPLQETQYF. The CDR3 DNA sequence: TGTGCTAGTGGTCGACCCTTACAAGAGACCCAGTACTTC.